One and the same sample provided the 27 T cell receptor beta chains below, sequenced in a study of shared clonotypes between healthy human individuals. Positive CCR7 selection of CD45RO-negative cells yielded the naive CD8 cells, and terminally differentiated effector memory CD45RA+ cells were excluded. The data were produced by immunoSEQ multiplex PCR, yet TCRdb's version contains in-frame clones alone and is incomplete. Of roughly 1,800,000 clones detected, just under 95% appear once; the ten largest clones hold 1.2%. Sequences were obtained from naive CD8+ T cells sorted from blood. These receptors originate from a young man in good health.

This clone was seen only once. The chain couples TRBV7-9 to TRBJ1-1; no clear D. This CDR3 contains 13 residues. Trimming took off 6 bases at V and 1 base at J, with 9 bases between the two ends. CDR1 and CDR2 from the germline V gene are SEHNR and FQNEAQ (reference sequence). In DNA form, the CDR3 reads TGTGCCAGCAGGTCGGGAGGGAACACTGAAGCTTTCTTT. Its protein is CASRSGGNTEAFF. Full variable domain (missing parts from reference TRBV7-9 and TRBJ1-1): DTGVSQNPRHKITKRGQNVTFRCDPISEHNRLYWYRQTLGQGPEFLTYFQNEAQLEKSRLLSDRFSAERPKGSFSTLEIQRTEQGDSAMYLCASRSGGNTEAFFGQGTRLTVV.

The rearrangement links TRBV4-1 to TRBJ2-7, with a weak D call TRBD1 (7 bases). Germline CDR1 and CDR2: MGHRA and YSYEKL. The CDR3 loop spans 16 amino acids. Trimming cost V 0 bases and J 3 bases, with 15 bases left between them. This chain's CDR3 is CASSQDPHQGGYEQYF. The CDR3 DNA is TGCGCCAGCAGCCAAGATCCTCACCAGGGGGGCTACGAGCAGTACTTC.

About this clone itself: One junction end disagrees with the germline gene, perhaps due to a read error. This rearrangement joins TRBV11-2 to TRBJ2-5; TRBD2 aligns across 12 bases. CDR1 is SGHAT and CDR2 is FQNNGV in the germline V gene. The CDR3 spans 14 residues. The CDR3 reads CASSLDQPGLAGHF. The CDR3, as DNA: TGTGCCAGCAGCTTAGACCAGCCGGGACTAGCGGGCCACTTC.

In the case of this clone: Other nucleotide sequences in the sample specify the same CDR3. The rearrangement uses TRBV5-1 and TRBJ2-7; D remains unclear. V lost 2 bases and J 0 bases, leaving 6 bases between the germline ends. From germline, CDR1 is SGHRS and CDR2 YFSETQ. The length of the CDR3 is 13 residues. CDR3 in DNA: TGCGCCAGCAGCTTAAGGAGCTCCTACGAGCAGTACTTC. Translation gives CASSLRSSYEQYF.

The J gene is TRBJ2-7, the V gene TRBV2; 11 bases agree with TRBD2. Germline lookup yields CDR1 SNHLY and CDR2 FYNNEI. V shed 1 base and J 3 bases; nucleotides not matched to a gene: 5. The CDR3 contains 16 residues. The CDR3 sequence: CASSEEKLAGDYEQYF. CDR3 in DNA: TGTGCCAGCAGTGAAGAGAAACTAGCGGGAGACTACGAGCAGTACTTC.

The CDR3 is CASSYGDSYEQYF. The CDR3, as DNA: TGTGCCAGCAGCTACGGAGACTCCTACGAGCAGTACTTC. The chain uses TRBV5-8 and TRBJ2-7; D is unresolved. Germline V gene data show CDR1 as SGHTS and CDR2 as YDEGEE. The V end lost 3 bases, the J end lost 0 bases, and 7 bases lay between the germline ends. The CDR3 is made up of 13 amino acids.

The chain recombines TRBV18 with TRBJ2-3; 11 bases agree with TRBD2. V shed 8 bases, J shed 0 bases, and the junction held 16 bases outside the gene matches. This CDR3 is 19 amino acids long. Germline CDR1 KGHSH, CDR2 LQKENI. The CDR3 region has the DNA TGTGCCAGCATTACCGAGACTAGCGGGACCCGGGCTAGCACAGATACGCAGTATTTT. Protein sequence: CASITETSGTRASTDTQYF. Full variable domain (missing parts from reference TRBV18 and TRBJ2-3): NAGVMQNPRHLVRRRGQEARLRCSPMKGHSHVYWYRQLPEEGLKFMVYLQKENIIDESGMPKERFSAEFPKEGPSILRIQQVVRGDSAAYFCASITETSGTRASTDTQYFGPGTRLTVL.

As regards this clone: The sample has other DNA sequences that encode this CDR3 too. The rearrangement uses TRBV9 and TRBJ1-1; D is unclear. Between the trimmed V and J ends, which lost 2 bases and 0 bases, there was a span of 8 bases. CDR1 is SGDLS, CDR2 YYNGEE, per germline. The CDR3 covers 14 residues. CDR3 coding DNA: TGTGCCAGCAGCGTGGGCCCGATGAACACTGAAGCTTTCTTT. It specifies CASSVGPMNTEAFF.

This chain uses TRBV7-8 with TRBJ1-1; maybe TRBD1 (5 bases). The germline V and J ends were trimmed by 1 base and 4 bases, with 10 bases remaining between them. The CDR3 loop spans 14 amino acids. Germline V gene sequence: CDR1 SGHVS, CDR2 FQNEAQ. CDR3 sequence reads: CASSLGGGATEAFF. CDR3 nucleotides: TGTGCCAGCAGCTTAGGAGGCGGGGCCACTGAAGCTTTCTTT.

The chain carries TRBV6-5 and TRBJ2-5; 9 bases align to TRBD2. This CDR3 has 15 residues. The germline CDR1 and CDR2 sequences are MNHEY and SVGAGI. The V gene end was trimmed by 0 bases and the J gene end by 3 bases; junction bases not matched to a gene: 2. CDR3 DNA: TGTGCCAGCAGTTACTCGACTAGCGGCGAAGAGACCCAGTACTTC. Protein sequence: CASSYSTSGEETQYF.

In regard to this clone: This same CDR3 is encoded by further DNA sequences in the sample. The DNA of the CDR3 is TGTGCCAGCAGCGTAGACGGAGGGCCCTACGAGCAGTACTTC. Its protein product is CASSVDGGPYEQYF. V gene TRBV9 combines with J gene TRBJ2-7; a weak D match, TRBD2 (6 bases). This CDR3 is 14 amino acids long. With 0 bases removed from V and 2 bases from J, the gap between germline ends came to 9 bases. CDR1 and CDR2 from the germline V gene are SGDLS and YYNGEE.

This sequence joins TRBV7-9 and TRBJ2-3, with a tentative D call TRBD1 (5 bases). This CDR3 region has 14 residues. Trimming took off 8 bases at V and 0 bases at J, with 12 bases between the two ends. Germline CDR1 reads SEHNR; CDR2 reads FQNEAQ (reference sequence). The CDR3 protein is CASLQGSSTDTQYF. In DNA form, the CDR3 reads TGTGCCAGCCTTCAGGGATCTAGCACAGATACGCAGTATTTT.

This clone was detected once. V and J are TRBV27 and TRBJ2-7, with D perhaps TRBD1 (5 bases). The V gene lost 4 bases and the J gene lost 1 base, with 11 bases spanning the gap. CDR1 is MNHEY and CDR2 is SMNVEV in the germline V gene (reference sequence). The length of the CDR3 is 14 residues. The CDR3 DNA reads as TGTGCCAGCAGTTCGCAGGACAATTCCTACGAGCAGTACTTC. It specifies CASSSQDNSYEQYF.

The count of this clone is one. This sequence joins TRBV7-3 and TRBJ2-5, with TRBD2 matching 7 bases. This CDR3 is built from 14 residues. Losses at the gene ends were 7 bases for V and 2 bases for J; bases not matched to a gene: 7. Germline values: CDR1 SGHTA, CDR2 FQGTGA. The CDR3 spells CASTRGRGQETQYF. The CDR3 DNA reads TGTGCCAGCACCCGCGGGCGGGGGCAAGAGACCCAGTACTTC.

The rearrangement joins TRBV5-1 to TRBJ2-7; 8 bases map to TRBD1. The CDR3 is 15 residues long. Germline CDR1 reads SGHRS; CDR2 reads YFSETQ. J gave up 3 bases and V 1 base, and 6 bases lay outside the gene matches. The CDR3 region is CASSLTGTGGYEQYF. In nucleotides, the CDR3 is TGCGCCAGCAGCTTGACCGGTACAGGGGGCTACGAGCAGTACTTC.

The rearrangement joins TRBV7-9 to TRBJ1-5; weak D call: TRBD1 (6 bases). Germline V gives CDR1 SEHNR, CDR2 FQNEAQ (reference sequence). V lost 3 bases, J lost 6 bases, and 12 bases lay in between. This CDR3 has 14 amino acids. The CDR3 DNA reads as TGTGCCAGCAGCTTGACAGGCACATCTCAGCCCCAGCATTTT. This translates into CASSLTGTSQPQHF.

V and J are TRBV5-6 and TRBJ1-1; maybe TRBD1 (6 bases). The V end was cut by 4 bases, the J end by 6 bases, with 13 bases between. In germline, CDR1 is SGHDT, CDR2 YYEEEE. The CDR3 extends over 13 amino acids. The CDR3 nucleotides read TGTGCCAGCAGCACAACAGGGCTCCCTGAAGCTTTCTTT. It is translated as CASSTTGLPEAFF.

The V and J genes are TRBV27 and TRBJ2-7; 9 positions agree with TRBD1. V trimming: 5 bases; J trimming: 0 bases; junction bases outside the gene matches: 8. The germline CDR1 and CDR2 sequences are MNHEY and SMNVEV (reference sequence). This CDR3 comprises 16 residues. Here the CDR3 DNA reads TGTGCCAGCAGTGCCTCCCCGGGACAGGGCTCCTACGAGCAGTACTTC. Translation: CASSASPGQGSYEQYF.

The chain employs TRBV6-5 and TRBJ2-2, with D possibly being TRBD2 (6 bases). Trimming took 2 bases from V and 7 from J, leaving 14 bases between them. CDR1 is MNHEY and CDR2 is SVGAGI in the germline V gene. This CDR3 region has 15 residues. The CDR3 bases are TGTGCCAGCAGTTACACTGGGACTGCCGGCGGGGAGCTGTTTTTT. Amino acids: CASSYTGTAGGELFF.

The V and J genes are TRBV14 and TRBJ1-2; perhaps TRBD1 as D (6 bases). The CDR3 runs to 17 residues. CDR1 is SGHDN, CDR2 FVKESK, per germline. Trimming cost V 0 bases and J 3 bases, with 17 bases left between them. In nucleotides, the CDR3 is TGTGCCAGCAGCCAAGATCCTTGGGGGGCAGGGGACTATGGCTACACCTTC. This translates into CASSQDPWGAGDYGYTF.

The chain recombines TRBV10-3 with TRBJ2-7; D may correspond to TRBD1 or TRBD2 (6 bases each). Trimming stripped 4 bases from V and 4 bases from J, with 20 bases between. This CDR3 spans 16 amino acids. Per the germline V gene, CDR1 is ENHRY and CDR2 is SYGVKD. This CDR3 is CAISGGRDNLDYEQYF. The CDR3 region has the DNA TGTGCCATCAGTGGGGGGCGGGACAATTTGGATTACGAGCAGTACTTC.

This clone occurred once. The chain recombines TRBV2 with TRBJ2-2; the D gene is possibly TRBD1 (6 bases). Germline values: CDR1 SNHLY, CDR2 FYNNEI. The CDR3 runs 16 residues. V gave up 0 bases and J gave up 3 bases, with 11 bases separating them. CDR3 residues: CASSEALTGYTGELFF. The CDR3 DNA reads TGTGCCAGCAGTGAAGCGCTAACAGGGTACACCGGGGAGCTGTTTTTT.

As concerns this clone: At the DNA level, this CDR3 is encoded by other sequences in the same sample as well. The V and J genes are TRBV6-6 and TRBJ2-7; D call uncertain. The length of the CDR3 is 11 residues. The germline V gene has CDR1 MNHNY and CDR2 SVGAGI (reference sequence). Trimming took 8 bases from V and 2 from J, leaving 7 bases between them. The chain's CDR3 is CASRAAYEQYF. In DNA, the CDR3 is TGTGCCAGCCGGGCAGCCTACGAGCAGTACTTC.

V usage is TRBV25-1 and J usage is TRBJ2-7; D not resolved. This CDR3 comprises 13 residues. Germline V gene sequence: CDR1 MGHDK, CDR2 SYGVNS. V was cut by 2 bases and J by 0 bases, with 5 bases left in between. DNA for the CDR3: TGTGCCAGCAGTGAAGGGTTCTCCTACGAGCAGTACTTC. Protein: CASSEGFSYEQYF.

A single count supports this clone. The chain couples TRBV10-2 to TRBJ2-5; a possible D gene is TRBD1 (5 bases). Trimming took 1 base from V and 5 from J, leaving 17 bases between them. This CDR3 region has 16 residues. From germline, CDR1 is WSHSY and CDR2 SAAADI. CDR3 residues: CASSELDTQIGETQYF. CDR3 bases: TGCGCCAGCAGTGAGTTGGACACCCAGATAGGGGAGACCCAGTACTTC.

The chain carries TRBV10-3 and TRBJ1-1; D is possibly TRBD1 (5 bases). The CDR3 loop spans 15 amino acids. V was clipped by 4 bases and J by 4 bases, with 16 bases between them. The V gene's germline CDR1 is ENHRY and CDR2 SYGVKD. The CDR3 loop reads CAISADIGVRTEAFF. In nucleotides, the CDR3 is TGTGCCATCAGTGCCGATATAGGGGTTCGCACTGAAGCTTTCTTT.

The CDR3 region is CASSYSVGGDEQFF. CDR3 nucleotides: TGTGCCAGCAGTTATTCTGTAGGGGGGGATGAGCAGTTCTTC. This chain links TRBV6-5 with TRBJ2-1; perhaps TRBD2 as D (7 bases). Germline V gives CDR1 MNHEY, CDR2 SVGAGI. V lost 3 bases and J lost 8, with 14 bases in between. CDR3 length: 14 residues.